Listed below are T cell receptor beta chains from one sample, sequenced in a study of shared clonotypes between healthy human individuals. Using immunoSEQ multiplex PCR, the repertoire was profiled, and TCRdb retains in-frame clones only, with some absent. The sample holds about a million clones, around 76% seen once. Sequencing was carried out using memory CD4+ T cells sorted from blood. All receptors derive from a man between 18 and 29 years old in good health. Both conserved end residues are part of each CDR3. D genes are given only for firm matches. The size entry is marked missing in some rows and otherwise reads once, few, many or a size class.

size | J | V | length | D | DNA | CDR3
few | TRBJ1-5 | TRBV2 | 14 | - | TGTGCCAGCAGTGATGGGGATAGCAATCAGCCCCAGCATTTT | CASSDGDSNQPQHF
- | TRBJ1-2 | TRBV4-1 | 15 | - | TGCGCCAGCAGCCAACAACAGGGAGCTAACTATGGCTACACCTTC | CASSQQQGANYGYTF
- | TRBJ2-1 | TRBV9 | 14 | TRBD1 | TGTGCCAGCAGCACTCAGACAGGGTCGAATGAGCAGTTCTTC | CASSTQTGSNEQFF
- | TRBJ2-2 | TRBV7-6 | 15 | - | TGTGCCAGCAGCTCCGGGACGGTGAACACCGGGGAGCTGTTTTTT | CASSSGTVNTGELFF
- | TRBJ1-5 | TRBV4-1 | 14 | - | TGCGCCAGCAGCCAAGCAGGACCGGGTCAGCCCCAGCATTTT | CASSQAGPGQPQHF
- | TRBJ2-3 | TRBV6-1 | 14 | - | TGTGCCAGCAGTGACAGCCTAAGCACAGATACGCAGTATTTT | CASSDSLSTDTQYF
- | TRBJ2-2 | TRBV5-8 | 15 | - | TGTGCCAGCAGCTCTAGAATTCGGGGCACCGGGGAGCTGTTTTTT | CASSSRIRGTGELFF
- | TRBJ2-3 | TRBV7-2 | 15 | - | TGTGCCAGCAGCACTTTGGCTAGCGGCACAGATACGCAGTATTTT | CASSTLASGTDTQYF
- | TRBJ2-2 | TRBV19 | 11 | - | TGTGCCAGTAAAGACGGGGTCCAGCTGTTTTTT | CASKDGVQLFF
- | TRBJ2-2 | TRBV5-1 | 16 | - | TGCGCCAGCAGCTCCCTGGGGGGAGGTGGGACCGGGGAGCTGTTTTTT | CASSSLGGGGTGELFF
- | TRBJ1-1 | TRBV5-1 | 14 | - | TGCGCCAGCAGCTTGGCCCAGTCGAACACTGAAGCTTTCTTT | CASSLAQSNTEAFF